Presented here are 6 T cell receptor beta chains from one specimen sequenced in a study of cytomegalovirus exposure and HLA in healthy donors. PCR primers comprised 60 Vbeta and 13 Jbeta primers. Clones were read by immunoSEQ multiplex PCR, and TCRdb kept only the in-frame ones, dropping some. The repertoire holds about 130,000 clones, with around 73% as singletons. Source material: PBMCs. These receptors were obtained from a man aged 45-65 years in good health and CMV-seronegative.

This chain links TRBV28 with TRBJ1-5; D perhaps matches TRBD1 (6 bases). The CDR3 is made up of 16 amino acids. Between the trimmed V and J ends, which lost 4 bases and 5 bases, there was a span of 18 bases. Germline CDR1 reads MDHEN; CDR2 reads SYDVKM. For the CDR3, the DNA is TGTGCCAGCAGTTCCTCCTCACGGGGGGCCTATCAGCCCCAGCATTTT. Translating gives CASSSSSRGAYQPQHF.

The J gene is TRBJ1-3, the V gene TRBV7-2; D is uncertain. This CDR3 has 16 residues. Trimming took 2 bases from V and 0 from J, leaving 11 bases between them. Germline CDR1 is SGHTA and CDR2 is FQGNSA. In DNA, the CDR3 is TGTGCCAGCAGCTTATCGGAGACGAACTCTGGAAACACCATATATTTT. Translated, it gives CASSLSETNSGNTIYF.

This chain joins TRBV10-2 and TRBJ2-5, with D possibly being TRBD1 (6 bases). The end of the DNA is better explained by TRBJ2-7, so the J call may be wrong. The CDR3 contains 15 residues. Germline CDR1 and CDR2: WSHSY and SAAADI. CDR3 in DNA: TGCGCCAGCAGTGACTACAGTCAGGGGTGGTACGAGCAGTACTTC. Translating gives CASSDYSQGWYEQYF.

Concerning this clone: At one end the junction does not follow the germline gene, possibly because of a read error. The CDR3 nucleotides are TGCAGTGCTAGATTCCTACCCGTGGATTTT. Amino acids: CSARFLPVDF. The chain carries TRBV20-1 and TRBJ2-3; D not certain. Germline-derived CDR1 and CDR2 are DFQATT and SNEGSKA (reference sequence). This CDR3 is built from 10 residues.

This clone turned up a few times. The chain joins TRBV5-1 to TRBJ2-1; possibly TRBD2 for D (6 bases). The CDR3 totals 13 residues. Germline V CDR1 and CDR2: SGHRS, YFSETQ. The V gene lost 0 bases and the J gene lost 10 bases, with 11 bases spanning the gap. DNA of the CDR3: TGCGCCAGCAGCTTGGACGGGAGTAAGGAGCAGTTCTTC. This translates into CASSLDGSKEQFF.

This clone was observed a handful of times. Here the CDR3 reads CASSEPNRGTGEKLFF. The CDR3 nucleotides read TGTGCCAGCAGTGAACCAAACCGGGGGACGGGTGAAAAACTGTTTTTT. J is TRBJ1-4 and V is TRBV2, with D tentatively TRBD1 (5 bases). V gave up 2 bases and J gave up 7 bases, with 17 bases separating them. In germline, CDR1 is SNHLY, CDR2 FYNNEI. This CDR3 contains 16 residues.